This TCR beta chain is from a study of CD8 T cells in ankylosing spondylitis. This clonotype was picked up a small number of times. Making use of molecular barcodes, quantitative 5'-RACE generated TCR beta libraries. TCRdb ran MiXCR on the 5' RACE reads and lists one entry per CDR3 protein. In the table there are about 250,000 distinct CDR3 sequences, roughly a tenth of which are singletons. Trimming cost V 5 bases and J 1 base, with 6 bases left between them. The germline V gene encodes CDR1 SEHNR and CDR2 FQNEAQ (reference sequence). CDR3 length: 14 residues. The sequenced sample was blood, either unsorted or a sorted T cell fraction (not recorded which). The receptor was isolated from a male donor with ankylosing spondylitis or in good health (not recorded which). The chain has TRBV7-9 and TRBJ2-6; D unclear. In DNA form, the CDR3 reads TGTGCCAGCAGCCCCGTTTCTGGGGCCAACGTCCTGACTTTC. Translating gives CASSPVSGANVLTF.